This T cell receptor beta chain stems from a study of siplizumab effects on memory and regulatory T cells. Study outcomes and limitations: The study found that siplizumab significantly reduced alloreactive sequences traceable to unstimulated CD4+ memory cells.

The CDR3 extends over 11 amino acids. The J segment lost 6 bases and the V segment lost 6 bases, leaving 2 bases of the junction unmatched. Looked up from germline, CDR1 is DFQATT and CDR2 is SNEGSKA (reference sequence). With regard to this clone: The target antigen is unknown. The same CDR3 also results from other DNA sequences found in this sample.

Measured with immunoSEQ multiplex PCR; TCRdb has only the in-frame clones, and not every one. The sample lists approximately 120,000 clones; around 95% were seen once. The chain couples TRBV20-1 to TRBJ1-1; 9 bases fit TRBD1. The source of this sequence is a human donor in good health. Material: non-Treg CD4+ T cells sorted from blood. The chain's CDR3 is CSARDRAEAFF. The CDR3 DNA reads TGCAGTGCCCGGGACAGGGCTGAAGCTTTCTTT.